These 27 T cell receptor beta chains were sequenced from one sample in a study of identical twins (dated by TCRdb to the mid-2010s). The library was built by means of 5' RACE. The data were produced on an Illumina HiSeq 2000. TCRdb's own reprocessing of the public reads used fastp at Q25 and MiXCR and kept productive beta chains. Identical CDR3 proteins give one entry, which carries the most common genes and DNA. The sample yields fewer than 550,000 distinct CDR3 sequences; roughly 15% were counted once. In total, the top ten clones hold roughly 0.44% of the sample. These data also featured in a second study, about yellow fever vaccine responses in identical twins.

The sequenced sample was CD4+ T cells sorted from blood. The receptors here all came from a woman younger than 35 in good health.

Ten or more counts support this clonotype. The V and J genes are TRBV29-1 and TRBJ2-7; 7 positions match TRBD1. The CDR3 extends over 12 amino acids. Germline CDR1 SQVTM, CDR2 ANQGSEA. V dropped 5 bases and J dropped 5; count of bases not matched to a gene: 6. The CDR3 reads CSVYDRDHEQYV. DNA for the CDR3: TGCAGCGTTTACGACAGGGACCACGAGCAGTACGTC.

This chain joins TRBV5-1 and TRBJ2-1; 12 bases are a match to TRBD1. The V segment lost 0 bases and the J segment 2 bases; nucleotides outside the gene matches: 9. This CDR3 comprises 19 residues. CDR1 and CDR2 from the germline V gene are SGHRS and YFSETQ. The CDR3 loop reads CASSLARDRGLITYNEQFF. The CDR3 nucleotides read TGCGCCAGCAGCTTGGCCCGGGACAGGGGGCTTATTACCTACAATGAGCAGTTCTTC.

The chain uses TRBV20-1 and TRBJ2-1; TRBD2 might be the D (5 bases). Germline-derived CDR1 and CDR2 are DFQATT and SNEGSKA (reference sequence). The CDR3 spans 11 residues. In DNA, the CDR3 is TGCAGCCTCAGCCCGAGGGATGAGCAGTTCTTC. This gives the protein CSLSPRDEQFF.

The table lists this clonotype with a few counts. The J gene is TRBJ2-1, the V gene TRBV5-1, with 8 bases lining up with TRBD1. CDR1 and CDR2 (germline): SGHRS, YFSETQ. This CDR3 contains 18 residues. The V gene end was trimmed by 3 bases and the J gene end by 4 bases; junction bases not matched to a gene: 15. The CDR3: CASSYLMTTGDLYNEQFF. Written as DNA, the CDR3 is TGCGCCAGCAGCTACCTCATGACGACAGGGGACCTATACAATGAGCAGTTCTTC.

This clonotype was detected ten times or more. The genes are TRBV29-1 and TRBJ2-5; the D gene is possibly TRBD2 (5 bases). Trimming removed 5 bases at V and 2 bases at J, with 12 bases between. Germline assignment: CDR1 SQVTM and CDR2 ANQGSEA. The CDR3 length is 13 residues. The CDR3 sequence: CSVPLTGQETQYF. CDR3 DNA: TGCAGCGTTCCCCTAACGGGGCAAGAGACCCAGTACTTC.

In its sample, this clonotype was seen once. The chain has TRBV19 and TRBJ1-1, with D unresolved. Trimming stripped 6 bases from V and 4 bases from J, with 15 bases between. In germline, CDR1 is LNHDA, CDR2 SQIVND (reference sequence). The CDR3 loop spans 14 amino acids. This CDR3 is CASSLQEFGTEAFF. The CDR3 region has the DNA TGTGCCAGTAGCCTGCAGGAGTTCGGCACTGAAGCTTTCTTT.

This clonotype has a handful of counts. The chain carries TRBV6-5 and TRBJ2-7; TRBD2 aligns across 10 bases. V lost 2 bases, J lost 0 bases, and 4 bases stayed unmatched. Germline loops: CDR1 MNHEY, CDR2 SVGAGI. The CDR3 loop spans 16 amino acids. CDR3 protein: CASSYEASGSSYEQYF. CDR3 nucleotides: TGTGCCAGCAGTTACGAGGCTAGCGGGAGCTCCTACGAGCAGTACTTC.

This clonotype has only a few counts. This rearrangement joins TRBV11-2 to TRBJ1-1; D remains unclear. V dropped 7 bases and J dropped 8 bases, with 20 bases sitting between them. This CDR3 is built from 14 residues. Germline-derived CDR1 and CDR2 are SGHAT and FQNNGV. CDR3 coding DNA: TGTGCCAGCACTGATGCCCCCCGCGATAGCGAAGCTTTCTTT. This gives the protein CASTDAPRDSEAFF.

This clonotype has only a few counts. The V call is TRBV4-1, the J call TRBJ1-1; D gene unclear. This CDR3 comprises 14 residues. The ends were cut back, 2 bases at V and 6 bases at J, with 13 bases in the middle. The germline V gene encodes CDR1 MGHRA and CDR2 YSYEKL. CDR3 region: CASSQPTRVPEAFF. CDR3 DNA: TGCGCCAGCAGCCAACCCACACGGGTCCCTGAAGCTTTCTTT.

This chain connects TRBV10-3 to TRBJ2-7; TRBD1 is a possible D gene (5 bases). This CDR3 region has 11 residues. V was pared by 8 bases and J by 3 bases, with 8 bases between. Looked up from germline, CDR1 is ENHRY and CDR2 is SYGVKD. CDR3 nucleotides: TGTGCCATCTCCACAGGCTACGAGCAGTACGTC. This sequence encodes CAISTGYEQYV.

This clonotype has just a few counts. J is TRBJ2-7 and V is TRBV24-1, with unresolved D. The V end lost 7 bases, the J end lost 1 base, and 13 bases lay between the germline ends. The CDR3 is 14 amino acids. Germline V gene data show CDR1 as KGHDR and CDR2 as SFDVKD. CDR3 sequence: CATSRSFYSYEQYV. DNA of the CDR3: TGTGCCACCAGCCGCTCCTTTTATTCCTACGAGCAGTACGTC.

This clonotype was counted only a few times. This sequence joins TRBV4-2 and TRBJ2-5; 9 nucleotides line up with TRBD2. The CDR3 is 19 amino acids. J lost 0 bases, V lost 1 base, and 12 bases had no gene match. Germline lookup yields CDR1 LGHNA and CDR2 YNFKEQ. The CDR3 is CASSQGGGRALKNQETQYF. CDR3 sequence (DNA): TGTGCCAGCAGCCAAGGTGGCGGGAGGGCCTTGAAAAACCAAGAGACCCAGTACTTC.

The gene calls are TRBV5-6 and TRBJ1-5; D is uncertain. The V end lost 1 base, the J end lost 0 bases, and 5 bases lay between the germline ends. The CDR3 spans 14 residues. The germline CDR1 and CDR2 sequences are SGHDT and YYEEEE. The CDR3 loop is CASSLRSSNQPQHF. The CDR3 DNA reads TGTGCCAGCAGCTTGCGTTCTAGCAATCAGCCCCAGCATTTT.

This clonotype showed up just a few times. The chain's CDR3 is CASSKNRDGGGDEQFF. The CDR3 nucleotides are TGCGCCAGCAGCAAAAACAGGGACGGGGGAGGCGATGAGCAGTTCTTC. The chain carries TRBV5-1 and TRBJ2-1; D possibly matches TRBD1 or TRBD2 (6 bases each). From germline, CDR1 is SGHRS and CDR2 YFSETQ. The CDR3 runs 16 residues. V was trimmed by 4 bases and J by 8 bases, leaving 22 bases between them.

This clonotype has only a few counts. The rearrangement joins TRBV14 to TRBJ2-7; the match to TRBD2 covers 9 bases. Germline CDR1 reads SGHDN; CDR2 reads FVKESK. This CDR3 spans 14 amino acids. The trim removed 4 bases at V and 6 bases at J, leaving 7 bases unmatched. This chain's CDR3 is CASSRIGREGEQYF. CDR3 sequence (DNA): TGTGCCAGCAGCCGCATCGGGCGGGAGGGCGAGCAGTACTTC.

This clonotype has a handful of counts. Here the CDR3 reads CASSLDQGGSPLHF. CDR3 in DNA: TGTGCCAGCAGCTTAGACCAGGGAGGTTCACCCCTCCACTTT. The rearrangement uses TRBV7-8 and TRBJ1-6; TRBD1 might be the D (5 bases). The CDR3 has 14 residues. V lost 1 base and J lost 9, with 10 bases in between. Per the germline V gene, CDR1 is SGHVS and CDR2 is FQNEAQ.

The chain uses TRBV12-3 or TRBV12-4 and TRBJ2-7; 7 bases align to TRBD2. CDR3 length: 15 amino acids. With 4 bases clipped from V and 2 bases from J, the junction kept 8 bases outside the gene matches. The DNA of the CDR3 is TGTGCCAGCAGTTCCACCCTAGCGGCCCCCTACGAGCAGTACTTC. Protein product: CASSSTLAAPYEQYF.

This clonotype was picked up a small number of times. The chain carries TRBV3-1 and TRBJ1-1, with D tentatively TRBD1 (6 bases). The V gene's germline CDR1 is LGHDT and CDR2 YNNKEL (reference sequence). The CDR3 extends over 13 amino acids. The V end lost 4 bases, the J end lost 5 bases, and 11 bases lay between the germline ends. The CDR3 DNA is TGTGCCAGCAGCCTCAGGGGTCAAACTGAAGCTTTCTTT. This translates into CASSLRGQTEAFF.

V is TRBV2 and J is TRBJ2-4; D remains unclear. Germline CDR1 SNHLY, CDR2 FYNNEI. With 5 bases removed from V and 6 bases from J, the gap between germline ends came to 20 bases. The CDR3 has 16 residues. The CDR3 coding sequence is TGTGCCAGCAGTACGAGCCGAGAGCAGACTTTAAACATTCAGTACTTC. Translating gives CASSTSREQTLNIQYF.

The V and J genes are TRBV11-3 and TRBJ2-2; unclear D gene. CDR1 is SGHNT, CDR2 YENEEA, per germline. V was trimmed by 0 bases and J by 6 bases, leaving 11 bases between them. The CDR3 has 15 residues. Here the CDR3 DNA reads TGTGCCAGCAGCTTAGATCGAAAAAGGGCCGGGGAGCTGTTTTTT. Its protein is CASSLDRKRAGELFF.

The rearrangement joins TRBV11-2 to TRBJ2-1; 14 positions match TRBD2. J was trimmed by 6 bases and V by 2 bases; bases with no gene match: 12. The CDR3 length is 19 residues. Per germline, CDR1 SGHAT and CDR2 FQNNGV. The CDR3 DNA is TGTGCCAGCAGCTTATCTGTCTTTATGGGGACTAGCGGGGGCAATGAGCAGTTCTTC. Amino acids: CASSLSVFMGTSGGNEQFF.

This clonotype was observed a few times. V gene TRBV7-6 combines with J gene TRBJ2-3; D possibly corresponds to TRBD1 (6 bases). V was trimmed by 3 bases and J by 4 bases, leaving 11 bases between them. This CDR3 is 14 amino acids long. The germline V gene encodes CDR1 SGHVS and CDR2 FNYEAQ. The CDR3 sequence: CASSFNRVADTQYF. CDR3 in DNA: TGTGCCAGCAGCTTTAACAGGGTGGCAGATACGCAGTATTTT.

V gene TRBV6-5 combines with J gene TRBJ1-5; no clear D. Looked up from germline, CDR1 is MNHEY and CDR2 is SVGAGI. Trimming removed 2 bases at V and 0 bases at J, with 8 bases between. This CDR3 has 15 residues. This CDR3 reads CASSYAEYSNQPQHF. The CDR3 bases are TGTGCCAGCAGTTACGCAGAGTATAGCAATCAGCCCCAGCATTTT.

This clonotype was seen only a few times. The chain employs TRBV7-2 and TRBJ2-1, with no clear D. The CDR3 spans 17 residues. Trimming stripped 2 bases from V and 6 bases from J, with 20 bases between. Germline V lookup: CDR1 SGHTA, CDR2 FQGNSA. Written as DNA, the CDR3 is TGTGCCAGCAGCTTAAGATTGTTGTCCGTACAGAGCAATGAGCAGTTCTTC. This encodes CASSLRLLSVQSNEQFF. The complete variable domain, with remaining parts taken from reference TRBV7-2 and TRBJ2-1, reads GAGVSQSPSNKVTEKGKDVELRCDPISGHTALYWYRQSLGQGLEFLIYFQGNSAPDKSGLPSDRFSAERTGGSVSTLTIQRTQQEDSAVYLCASSLRLLSVQSNEQFFGPGTRLTVL.

This clonotype occurred a few times. This chain uses TRBV29-1 with TRBJ2-1; a possible D gene is TRBD2 (5 bases). Between the trimmed V and J ends, which lost 4 bases and 1 base, there was a span of 8 bases. This CDR3 is 13 amino acids long. Germline assignment: CDR1 SQVTM and CDR2 ANQGSEA. In DNA, the CDR3 is TGCAGCGTTGTCGGGGTTTCCTACAATGAGCAGTTCTTC. Translating it yields CSVVGVSYNEQFF.

The chain combines TRBV5-1 with TRBJ2-2; 7 nucleotides match TRBD1. Trimming at V came to 4 bases and at J to 4 bases, leaving 4 bases not matched to a gene. The CDR3 sequence is 14 residues long. Germline lookup yields CDR1 SGHRS and CDR2 YFSETQ. CDR3 bases: TGCGCCAGCAGCGCCGGACAGGCCACCGGGGAGCTGTTTTTT. Its protein product is CASSAGQATGELFF. The full variable domain, its missing parts supplied by reference TRBV5-1 and TRBJ2-2, is KAGVTQTPRYLIKTRGQQVTLSCSPISGHRSVSWYQQTPGQGLQFLFEYFSETQRNKGNFPGRFSGRQFSNSRSEMNVSTLELGDSALYLCASSAGQATGELFFGEGSRLTVL.

The rearrangement links TRBV29-1 to TRBJ2-2; 13 nucleotides align to TRBD2. V was clipped by 7 bases and J by 1 base; unmatched bases: 6. The V gene's germline CDR1 is SQVTM and CDR2 ANQGSEA. This CDR3 has 16 residues. The CDR3, as DNA: TGCAGCGGGGGGACTAGCGGGGCAAAGAACACCGGGGAGCTGTTTTTT. The encoded protein is CSGGTSGAKNTGELFF.